This TCR beta chain was recovered during a study of naive and memory T cell subsets. Points from the study as a whole: There was no ground truth to check naive and memory subset results. RNA-based TCR counts may shift with T cell activation and differentiation. A few larger clonotypes appeared in naive repertoires, especially CD8, possibly memory cells re-expressing CD45RA.

Two oligonucleotides, mixed equimolar, formed the beta constant-region primer covering TRBC1 and TRBC2. Ligation attached a single-stranded oligonucleotide with a 12-nucleotide UMI and the SP2 primer to the cDNA 3' end. TCRdb re-called the UMI-ligation and nested PCR reads through MiXCR, storing one row per CDR3 protein. The sample comprises roughly 140,000 distinct CDR3 sequences, approximately 15% of which are singletons, and approximately 0.13% rests with the top ten. A note on this clonotype: Its antigen is undetermined.

Germline CDR1 is LGHNA and CDR2 is YNFKEQ. There are 18 residues in the CDR3. Unmatched junction bases numbered 9, after V lost 0 bases and J lost 7 bases. This TCR was recovered from a human donor in good health. This rearrangement joins TRBV4-2 to TRBJ1-4, with 12 bases that match TRBD1. Sequenced input: naive CD4+ T cells from blood. CDR3 residues: CASSQERDRGPFGEKLFF. In DNA form, the CDR3 reads TGTGCCAGCAGCCAAGAACGGGACAGGGGGCCTTTCGGTGAAAAACTGTTTTTT.